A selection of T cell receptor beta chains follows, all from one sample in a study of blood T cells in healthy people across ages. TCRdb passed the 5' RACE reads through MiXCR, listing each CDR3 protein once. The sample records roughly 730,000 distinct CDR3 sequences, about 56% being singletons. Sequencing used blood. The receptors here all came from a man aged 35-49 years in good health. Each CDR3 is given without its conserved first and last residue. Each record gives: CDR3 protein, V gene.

CDR3 protein: ASSIGVGELF
V gene: TRBV11-1

CDR3 protein: AIGDYTSSTDTQY
V gene: TRBV10-3

CDR3 protein: ASSPKAGTASSYEQY
V gene: TRBV18

CDR3 protein: ASSPQGASSEAF
V gene: TRBV7-3

CDR3 protein: SVGEGTLRLNEQF
V gene: TRBV29-1

CDR3 protein: ASSLGRLNNEQF
V gene: TRBV7-2

CDR3 protein: ASSPDGFLPSGANVLT
V gene: TRBV7-2

CDR3 protein: ASSVGTSGNYNEQF
V gene: TRBV9

CDR3 protein: ASSLGPTRNEQF
V gene: TRBV27

CDR3 protein: SGIGERHNEQF
V gene: TRBV20-1

CDR3 protein: ASSFQSGISYNEQF
V gene: TRBV7-2

CDR3 protein: SARTRRQGMTYEQY
V gene: TRBV20-1

CDR3 protein: ASTISDTQY
V gene: TRBV25-1